The table lists the clone carrying this T cell receptor (beta chain) with a count of one. Its matching antigen is unknown. The sample originates from a study of CD4 T cell repertoires in COVID-19. For the study at large: Other coronavirus spike proteins restimulated relabeled CFSE-low cells expanded with IL-2 for around 10 days. Regarding the study as a whole: Sharing of several most expanded SARS-CoV-2-reactive clonotypes across memory subsets suggested intraclonal diversification. Some SARS-CoV-2 clonotypes, between about 7 and 27%, recurred in SARS-CoV and/or HKU1 cultures.

Generated by immunoSEQ multiplex PCR, the TCRdb table keeps only in-frame clones and is missing some. Among fewer than 100,000 clones listed, around 82% were seen once. The clonotype originates from a human donor who had COVID-19. Material: CD4+ T cells from peripheral blood, obtained after recovery from COVID-19.

CDR3 in amino acids: CATSRGKGGTQETQYF. The CDR3 nucleotides are TGTGCCACCAGCAGAGGAAAAGGGGGGACCCAAGAGACCCAGTACTTC. This chain links TRBV15 with TRBJ2-5, with D perhaps TRBD1 or TRBD2 (6 bases each). Trimming shortened V by 1 base and J by 1 base, and 13 bases separated the two germline ends. The CDR3 is 16 residues long. Looked up from germline, CDR1 is LNHNV and CDR2 is YYDKDF (reference sequence).